This entry lists 15 T cell receptor beta chains sequenced from one sample in a study of blood T cell repertoires in COVID-19. Only in-frame clones appear in the TCRdb table, and some are missing; sequencing was by immunoSEQ multiplex PCR. The sample has some 88,000 clones; approximately 86% are singletons. What was sequenced was peripheral blood. Receptor source: a man aged 55 to 70 with acute or convalescent COVID-19.

The chain is built from TRBV30 and TRBJ1-1; D is perhaps TRBD1 (6 bases). This CDR3 has 13 residues. Per germline, CDR1 GTSNPN and CDR2 SVGIG (reference sequence). Trimming cost V 0 bases and J 9 bases, with 14 bases left between them. As DNA, the CDR3 is TGTGCCTGGAGTGTATCAGGGGAAACTAAAGCTTTCTTT. As protein: CAWSVSGETKAFF.

This clone has just one count. The CDR3 DNA is TGCGCCAGCAGCACGACTAGCGTCGAGCAGTACTTC. Translating gives CASSTTSVEQYF. V and J are TRBV5-1 and TRBJ2-7, with TRBD2 identical over 8 bases. This CDR3 spans 12 amino acids. Germline loops: CDR1 SGHRS, CDR2 YFSETQ. The junction had 3 bases not matched to a gene; V was cut back by 4 bases and J by 6 bases. The variable domain in full, with the rest retrieved from reference TRBV5-1 and TRBJ2-7, is KAGVTQTPRYLIKTRGQQVTLSCSPISGHRSVSWYQQTPGQGLQFLFEYFSETQRNKGNFPGRFSGRQFSNSRSEMNVSTLELGDSALYLCASSTTSVEQYFGPGTRLTVT.

V is TRBV3-1 (or the pseudogene TRBV3-2) and J is TRBJ1-2, with 10 bases identical to TRBD1. V lost 4 bases and J lost 8; bases outside the gene matches: 7. The CDR3 is 14 amino acids. Germline CDR1 LGHDT, CDR2 YNNKEL (reference sequence). In DNA, the CDR3 is TGTGCCAGCAGCCCAGGGACAGGGGTAGGGGGCTACACCTTC. Translation gives CASSPGTGVGGYTF.

This clone has just a few counts. The chain is built from TRBV5-1 and TRBJ1-1; 7 positions match TRBD1. CDR1 and CDR2 from the germline V gene are SGHRS and YFSETQ. The J segment lost 1 base and the V segment lost 0 bases, leaving 3 bases of the junction unmatched. The CDR3 is made up of 15 amino acids. This CDR3 is CASSLEGQTNTEAFF. The CDR3 DNA sequence: TGCGCCAGCAGCTTGGAGGGACAGACGAACACTGAAGCTTTCTTT.

The gene calls are TRBV5-4 and TRBJ2-5; 11 bases agree with TRBD2. V lost 0 bases, J lost 5 bases, and 3 bases stayed unmatched. The CDR3 has 15 residues. CDR1 and CDR2 from the germline V gene are SGHNT and YYREEE (reference sequence). DNA for the CDR3: TGTGCCAGCAGCTTGGGACTAGCGGGGTTGGAGACCCAGTACTTC. It encodes CASSLGLAGLETQYF.

DNA of the CDR3: TGTGCCATCAGTGGAGGCGGATCCTACGAGCAGTACTTC. Amino acids: CAISGGGSYEQYF. V gene TRBV10-3 combines with J gene TRBJ2-7; no clear D gene. Trimming cost V 4 bases and J 1 base, with 8 bases left between them. Germline V lookup: CDR1 ENHRY, CDR2 SYGVKD. The CDR3 runs 13 residues.

The chain has TRBV10-1 and TRBJ2-7; TRBD1 agrees at 12 bases. After removal of 3 bases from V and 6 bases from J, the junction contained 12 bases not matched to a gene. Germline assignment: CDR1 WNHNN and CDR2 SYGVQD (reference sequence). This CDR3 comprises 17 residues. CDR3 sequence (DNA): TGCGCCAGCAGTGATCCGGGGACCGGGACAGGGGGCTCCGAGCAGTACTTC. It translates to CASSDPGTGTGGSEQYF.

The V and J genes are TRBV10-3 and TRBJ1-3, with D unresolved. The V gene's germline CDR1 is ENHRY and CDR2 SYGVKD. This CDR3 is built from 13 residues. V dropped 8 bases and J dropped 8 bases, with 16 bases sitting between them. CDR3 in amino acids: CAILSQRSHTIYF. The CDR3, as DNA: TGTGCCATCTTAAGTCAGCGGAGCCACACCATATATTTT.

The chain recombines TRBV19 with TRBJ2-3; perhaps TRBD1 as D (7 bases). This CDR3 is 14 amino acids long. Trimming shortened V by 4 bases and J by 6 bases, and 14 bases separated the two germline ends. The germline CDR1 and CDR2 sequences are LNHDA and SQIVND (reference sequence). The chain's CDR3 is CASSTRQGLDTQYF. CDR3 DNA: TGTGCCAGTAGTACCAGACAGGGACTGGATACGCAGTATTTT.

The chain joins TRBV5-1 to TRBJ2-7; 8 nucleotides agree with TRBD2. J lost 4 bases, V lost 2 bases, and 5 bases had no gene match. The V gene's germline CDR1 is SGHRS and CDR2 YFSETQ. This CDR3 spans 14 amino acids. The CDR3: CASSFGTRVYEQYF. CDR3 nucleotides: TGCGCCAGCAGCTTCGGGACTAGAGTATACGAGCAGTACTTC.

Only a few counts were recorded for this clone. The rearrangement uses TRBV6-2 or TRBV6-3 and TRBJ2-5, with D hard to call. The CDR3 has 14 residues. V was clipped by 2 bases and J by 2 bases, with 9 bases between them. Germline V gene lookup returns CDR1 MNHEY and CDR2 SVGEGT. CDR3 DNA: TGTGCCAGCAGTTACGAAACAACACAAGAGACCCAGTACTTC. Its protein is CASSYETTQETQYF.

The chain carries TRBV6-1 and TRBJ2-1, with 10 bases matching TRBD2. Germline loops: CDR1 MNHNS, CDR2 SASEGT. Trimming at V came to 3 bases and at J to 3 bases, leaving 2 bases not matched to a gene. The CDR3 loop spans 15 amino acids. CDR3 DNA sequence: TGTGCCAGCAGTGAGGGACTAGCGCTCTACAATGAGCAGTTCTTC. It codes for CASSEGLALYNEQFF.

This clone turned up a few times. V usage is TRBV10-3 and J usage is TRBJ2-7, with 8 bases that match TRBD1. CDR1 is ENHRY, CDR2 SYGVKD, per germline. With V trimmed by 11 bases and J by 0 bases, 9 bases remained unmatched. The CDR3 is made up of 14 amino acids. CDR3 bases: TGTGCCGCCAAGCCCGGACAGGGCTCCTACGAGCAGTACTTC. This sequence encodes CAAKPGQGSYEQYF.

The V call is TRBV27, the J call TRBJ1-1; D is uncertain. Germline V gene lookup returns CDR1 MNHEY and CDR2 SMNVEV (reference sequence). The CDR3 is 14 amino acids. V gave up 6 bases and J gave up 0 bases, with 11 bases separating them. CDR3 protein: CASSEYEMNTEAFF. In DNA, the CDR3 is TGTGCCAGCAGCGAATATGAGATGAACACTGAAGCTTTCTTT.

The rearrangement joins TRBV6-5 to TRBJ2-2, with 11 bases that match TRBD2. The V segment lost 6 bases and the J segment 9 bases; nucleotides outside the gene matches: 9. CDR1 and CDR2 from the germline V gene are MNHEY and SVGAGI. This CDR3 spans 15 amino acids. CDR3 sequence: CASSALAGGFRELFF. The DNA of the CDR3 is TGTGCCAGCAGCGCTTTAGCGGGGGGGTTCAGGGAGCTGTTTTTT.